Sequencing of this T cell receptor (beta chain) was carried out in a study of CD8+ T cells in alopecia areata. This clone was seen more than once but under ten times. Its antigen remains unidentified. Once RNA had been extracted, it was reverse transcribed into cDNA to act as the sequencing template. Assay: immunoSEQ multiplex PCR; the TCRdb copy retains only in-frame clones and omits some. The table has approximately 100,000 clones, roughly 60% seen once. Study conclusions and caveats: Across lesional scalp, and particularly alopecia totalis/universalis, clonality surpassed that of normal scalp.

Described treatment: oral pan-JAK inhibitor, 5-10 mg twice daily. CDR3 size: 11 residues. The V and J ends lost 11 bases and 4 bases, in that order; junction bases with no gene match: 3. Germline CDR1 and CDR2: MGHDK and SYGVNS. This sequence was found in a human donor with alopecia areata. The sample was CD8+ T cells sorted from blood, taken at approximately week 56, from a patient treated with tofacitinib. V and J are TRBV25-1 and TRBJ2-5; 8 bases map to TRBD2. CDR3 in DNA: TGTGCCGCGGGGGGTCGAGAGACCCAGTACTTC. Its translation is CAAGGRETQYF.